Each of the 27 T cell receptor beta chains below was sequenced from the same sample in a study of blood T cell repertoires in COVID-19. Using immunoSEQ multiplex PCR, the repertoire was profiled, and TCRdb retains in-frame clones only, with some absent. The sample contains 200,000 to 250,000 clones, 85% to 90% of which appear only once. Sequencing used peripheral blood. The receptor source for this set is a man aged 30-40 years with COVID-19, enrolled during active disease.

The J gene is TRBJ1-1, the V gene TRBV5-1; maybe TRBD1 (5 bases). Germline values: CDR1 SGHRS, CDR2 YFSETQ. The CDR3 has 13 residues. V lost 1 base and J lost 4, with 8 bases in between. In DNA form, the CDR3 reads TGCGCCAGCAGCTTGTCCCAGGGCACTGAAGCTTTCTTT. Amino acids: CASSLSQGTEAFF.

This clone was counted a few times. This chain uses TRBV7-2 with TRBJ2-3; 11 bases are a match to TRBD2. The germline gives CDR1 SGHTA, CDR2 FQGNSA. The CDR3 has 15 residues. V gave up 4 bases and J gave up 5 bases; unmatched junction bases: 5. The CDR3 region has the DNA TGTGCCAGCAGCTATAGCGGGGGGGCCCTAGATACGCAGTATTTT. As protein: CASSYSGGALDTQYF.

The genes are TRBV19 and TRBJ1-1; the D is unclear. The CDR3 consists of 13 residues. The germline CDR1 and CDR2 sequences are LNHDA and SQIVND (reference sequence). V lost 4 bases to trimming and J lost 1 base, with 7 bases between them. DNA of the CDR3: TGTGCCAGTAGTACAGGCCCGAACACTGAAGCTTTCTTT. As protein: CASSTGPNTEAFF. Complete variable domain (other parts from reference TRBV19 and TRBJ1-1): DGGITQSPKYLFRKEGQNVTLSCEQNLNHDAMYWYRQDPGQGLRLIYYSQIVNDFQKGDIAEGYSVSREKKESFPLTVTSAQKNPTAFYLCASSTGPNTEAFFGQGTRLTVV.

The rearrangement uses TRBV28 and TRBJ1-3; no clear D gene. Germline V gene sequence: CDR1 MDHEN, CDR2 SYDVKM. Deletions cut 3 bases from V and 0 bases from J, with 12 bases between. This CDR3 region has 16 residues. The CDR3 is CASSLLPLSSGNTIYF. CDR3 DNA sequence: TGTGCCAGCAGTTTGTTACCCTTGAGCTCTGGAAACACCATATATTTT.

The chain combines TRBV7-2 with TRBJ1-1; TRBD1 matches at 7 bases. Trimming removed 4 bases from V and 4 bases from J; junction bases left unmatched: 12. This CDR3 has 16 amino acids. Germline lookup yields CDR1 SGHTA and CDR2 FQGNSA. In nucleotides, the CDR3 is TGTGCCAGCAGCTCCCGACAGGGAACATCTGTCACTGAAGCTTTCTTT. Translated, it gives CASSSRQGTSVTEAFF.

The chain recombines TRBV28 with TRBJ2-3; the match to TRBD1 covers 8 bases. Germline values: CDR1 MDHEN, CDR2 SYDVKM. Germline trimming cut 5 bases from V and 5 bases from J; bases unmatched to any gene: 12. The CDR3 consists of 16 residues. The CDR3 bases are TGTGCCAGCAGTCCACCGGGACAGGCCTTCAAAGATACGCAGTATTTT. Its translation is CASSPPGQAFKDTQYF.

This rearrangement joins TRBV27 to TRBJ1-1, with a weak D call TRBD1 (6 bases). The CDR3 spans 14 residues. Trimming pared 9 bases from V and 2 bases from J, leaving 16 bases between. CDR1 and CDR2 from the germline V gene are MNHEY and SMNVEV (reference sequence). This chain's CDR3 is CASRPAGANTEAFF. Written as DNA, the CDR3 is TGTGCCAGTCGACCAGCGGGGGCAAACACTGAAGCTTTCTTT.

This chain joins TRBV7-9 and TRBJ2-3, with TRBD2 matching over 7 bases. CDR1 is SEHNR, CDR2 FQNEAQ, per germline (reference sequence). This CDR3 spans 14 amino acids. Trimming cost V 3 bases and J 5 bases; bases outside gene matches: 5. The DNA for the CDR3 is TGTGCCAGCAGCTTGGGGGGGAGAGAAGATACGCAGTATTTT. Translated, it gives CASSLGGREDTQYF.

This chain joins TRBV12-5 and TRBJ1-3; tentatively, D is TRBD1 (6 bases). Trimming shortened V by 1 base and J by 9 bases, and 13 bases separated the two germline ends. The germline CDR1 and CDR2 sequences are LGHNT and FRNRAP. The CDR3 has 14 residues. The CDR3 nucleotides read TGTGCTAGTGGTTTGGGGAACAGGGCTAGCACCATATATTTT. Amino acid sequence: CASGLGNRASTIYF.

The chain uses TRBV5-6 and TRBJ1-5; D perhaps matches TRBD1 (6 bases). The V end was cut by 1 base, the J end by 0 bases, with 8 bases between. This CDR3 is built from 15 residues. In germline, CDR1 is SGHDT, CDR2 YYEEEE. The CDR3 loop is CASSLRTVSNQPQHF. For the CDR3, the DNA is TGTGCCAGCAGCTTGCGGACAGTTAGCAATCAGCCCCAGCATTTT.

The rearrangement links TRBV4-3 to TRBJ2-2, with D uncertain. The length of the CDR3 is 15 residues. V was pared by 5 bases and J by 0 bases, with 10 bases between. Germline V gene data show CDR1 as LGHNA and CDR2 as YSLEER. This CDR3 reads CASSAEAANTGELFF. For the CDR3, the DNA is TGCGCCAGCAGCGCGGAAGCAGCGAACACCGGGGAGCTGTTTTTT.

The chain carries TRBV24-1 and TRBJ2-1; 9 positions match TRBD2. V lost 3 bases, J lost 2 bases, and 10 bases stayed unmatched. Looked up from germline, CDR1 is KGHDR and CDR2 is SFDVKD. The CDR3 is 18 residues long. CDR3 residues: CATSDVPLAGAPYNEQFF. In nucleotides, the CDR3 is TGTGCCACCAGTGATGTCCCGTTAGCGGGAGCGCCCTACAATGAGCAGTTCTTC.

The CDR3 here is CASSLGYGREGAYNEQFF. CDR3 coding DNA: TGTGCCAGCAGCTTAGGATATGGGCGGGAGGGTGCCTACAATGAGCAGTTCTTC. The rearrangement joins TRBV7-6 to TRBJ2-1; 9 positions match TRBD2. The CDR3 runs to 18 residues. V dropped 1 base and J dropped 2; count of bases not matched to a gene: 9. Germline CDR1 is SGHVS and CDR2 is FNYEAQ.

V usage is TRBV13 and J usage is TRBJ1-2; D is undetermined. Deletions cut 0 bases from V and 8 bases from J, with 13 bases between. The CDR3 spans 14 residues. Germline CDR1 and CDR2: PRHDT and FYEKMQ (reference sequence). In DNA, the CDR3 is TGTGCCAGCAGCTTAGGTGCCGAGGCGAGAGGCTACACCTTC. It specifies CASSLGAEARGYTF.

V usage is TRBV19 and J usage is TRBJ1-5; a possible D gene is TRBD1 (6 bases). The CDR3 is 15 amino acids. The germline V gene encodes CDR1 LNHDA and CDR2 SQIVND (reference sequence). Trimming removed 1 base from V and 6 bases from J, with 13 bases in between. CDR3 loop: CASSIVAGGGQPQHF. The CDR3 region has the DNA TGTGCCAGTAGTATAGTGGCGGGGGGCGGTCAGCCCCAGCATTTT.

This clone is a singleton in its sample. V usage is TRBV6-6 and J usage is TRBJ2-1, with 9 nucleotides matching TRBD2. The CDR3 runs to 14 residues. V was clipped by 6 bases and J by 9 bases; unmatched bases: 9. The germline V gene encodes CDR1 MNHNY and CDR2 SVGAGI (reference sequence). CDR3 nucleotide sequence: TGTGCCAGCAGGCAAGCGGGGGGAGGAGGTGAGCAGTTCTTC. It yields the protein CASRQAGGGGEQFF.

V and J are TRBV7-9 and TRBJ2-2, with 7 bases identical to TRBD1. The germline gives CDR1 SEHNR, CDR2 FQNEAQ (reference sequence). The CDR3 covers 13 residues. V shed 7 bases, J shed 6 bases, and the junction held 5 bases outside the gene matches. The CDR3 reads CASTPTGSGELFF. For the CDR3, the DNA is TGTGCCAGCACGCCGACAGGGTCCGGGGAGCTGTTTTTT.

This chain links TRBV28 with TRBJ2-7; 7 bases agree with TRBD2. V was pared by 8 bases and J by 2 bases, with 12 bases of the junction left unmatched. From germline, CDR1 is MDHEN and CDR2 SYDVKM. This CDR3 has 15 amino acids. CDR3 coding DNA: TGTGCCAGCGGTCCCTTGGGAGGGGTCACCTACGAGCAGTACTTC. As protein: CASGPLGGVTYEQYF.

The CDR3 reads CASSPPRTVNQPQHF. Written as DNA, the CDR3 is TGTGCCAGCAGCCCACCAAGGACAGTTAATCAGCCCCAGCATTTT. The chain has TRBV7-2 and TRBJ1-5; a possible D gene is TRBD1 (6 bases). The V gene's germline CDR1 is SGHTA and CDR2 FQGNSA. The CDR3 sequence is 15 residues long. V was trimmed by 5 bases and J by 4 bases, leaving 15 bases between them.

The chain links TRBV6-6 to TRBJ1-1; unclear D gene. This CDR3 is 15 amino acids long. Trimming left V 0 bases short and J 6 bases short, with 14 bases between. Germline V gene lookup returns CDR1 MNHNY and CDR2 SVGAGI (reference sequence). CDR3 sequence reads: CASSYSKSGISEAFF. The CDR3 DNA reads TGTGCCAGCAGTTACTCGAAGTCGGGAATTTCTGAAGCTTTCTTT.

The chain is built from TRBV6-2 or TRBV6-3 and TRBJ2-4; D gene ambiguous. The CDR3 has 14 residues. In germline, CDR1 is MNHEY, CDR2 SVGEGT. V dropped 0 bases and J dropped 7 bases, with 10 bases sitting between them. The CDR3 loop is CASSYSLARNIQYF. CDR3 nucleotides: TGTGCCAGCAGTTACTCTTTAGCAAGGAACATTCAGTACTTC.

This clone was found many times. The chain couples TRBV6-5 to TRBJ1-5; the match to TRBD1 covers 7 bases. Germline lookup yields CDR1 MNHEY and CDR2 SVGAGI. The CDR3 length is 14 residues. With 6 bases clipped from V and 5 bases from J, the junction kept 7 bases outside the gene matches. The CDR3: CASSPDRIDQPQHF. DNA of the CDR3: TGTGCCAGCAGCCCGGACAGGATTGATCAGCCCCAGCATTTT.

The V call is TRBV5-1, the J call TRBJ1-1; TRBD1 matches at 12 bases. The germline gives CDR1 SGHRS, CDR2 YFSETQ. The CDR3 runs 15 residues. The V segment lost 6 bases and the J segment 5 bases; nucleotides outside the gene matches: 8. CDR3 loop: CASKGTGGLSTEAFF. CDR3 nucleotide sequence: TGCGCCAGCAAAGGGACAGGGGGCTTGAGTACTGAAGCTTTCTTT.

The chain employs TRBV15 and TRBJ2-3; tentatively, D is TRBD1 (6 bases). Trimming removed 5 bases from V and 0 bases from J, with 9 bases in between. Germline V gene sequence: CDR1 LNHNV, CDR2 YYDKDF (reference sequence). The CDR3 totals 14 residues. The CDR3 is CATSEGESTDTQYF. Here the CDR3 DNA reads TGTGCCACCAGCGAGGGGGAAAGCACAGATACGCAGTATTTT. The full variable domain, completed using reference TRBV15 and TRBJ2-3, is DAMVIQNPRYQVTQFGKPVTLSCSQTLNHNVMYWYQQKSSQAPKLLFHYYDKDFNNEADTPDNFQSRRPNTSFCFLDIRSPGLGDTAMYLCATSEGESTDTQYFGPGTRLTVL.

The chain recombines TRBV2 with TRBJ1-5, with D tentatively TRBD1 (5 bases). The CDR3 covers 13 residues. Per germline, CDR1 SNHLY and CDR2 FYNNEI. V gave up 5 bases and J gave up 5 bases, with 10 bases separating them. DNA of the CDR3: TGTGCCAGCAGTCAGGGTTACGATCAGCCCCAGCATTTT. This encodes CASSQGYDQPQHF.

This chain links TRBV15 with TRBJ2-7, with a possible D match to TRBD2 (6 bases). The CDR3 length is 16 residues. Trimming cost V 1 base and J 0 bases, with 13 bases left between them. In germline, CDR1 is LNHNV, CDR2 YYDKDF (reference sequence). This CDR3 is CATSRGFGDFSYEQYF. CDR3 coding DNA: TGTGCCACCAGCAGAGGGTTTGGGGACTTCTCCTACGAGCAGTACTTC.

The chain carries TRBV9 and TRBJ1-3; no clear D gene. Trimming left V 4 bases short and J 4 bases short, with 6 bases between. CDR3 length: 12 amino acids. The germline V gene encodes CDR1 SGDLS and CDR2 YYNGEE. The CDR3 protein is CASSFQGNTIYF. Written as DNA, the CDR3 is TGTGCCAGCAGCTTCCAGGGAAACACCATATATTTT.